What follows are 25 T cell receptor beta chains derived from one specimen sequenced in a study of blood T cells in healthy people across ages. Through a sample-barcoded 5' primer and a J-beta primer mix, a second PCR was run for 7 to 11 cycles. TCRdb reprocessed the 5' RACE reads with MiXCR, giving one entry per CDR3 protein. Counted here are hundreds of thousands of distinct CDR3 sequences, about 52% occurring once; the ten biggest clones make up around 32%. What was sequenced was blood. These receptors all come from a woman aged 55-70 years in good health.

The chain uses TRBV27 and TRBJ2-7; 12 bases agree with TRBD2. There are 17 residues in the CDR3. Germline V gene sequence: CDR1 MNHEY, CDR2 SMNVEV (reference sequence). J gave up 3 bases and V 2 bases, and 8 bases lay outside the gene matches. The CDR3 sequence: CASSLALAGGPVYEQYF. CDR3 DNA sequence: TGTGCCAGCAGTTTAGCGCTAGCGGGAGGGCCGGTCTACGAGCAGTACTTC.

This clonotype came up once. Here the CDR3 DNA reads TGCGCCAGCAGCGGCAGGACAGGAAACACCGGGGAGCTGTTTTTT. It yields the protein CASSGRTGNTGELFF. The V and J genes are TRBV5-1 and TRBJ2-2; 7 positions match TRBD1. This CDR3 contains 15 residues. The germline V gene encodes CDR1 SGHRS and CDR2 YFSETQ. J was trimmed by 2 bases and V by 4 bases; bases with no gene match: 5.

The chain recombines TRBV6-5 with TRBJ2-1, with 13 bases fitting TRBD2. Germline CDR1 is MNHEY and CDR2 is SVGAGI. The CDR3 consists of 19 residues. The trim removed 2 bases at V and 10 bases at J, leaving 17 bases unmatched. The DNA for the CDR3 is TGTGCCAGCAGTTACGGACAGGGTGGGACTAGCGGGAACCCAGAAGAGCAGTTCTTC. Its protein product is CASSYGQGGTSGNPEEQFF.

The chain links TRBV5-1 to TRBJ2-1, with D possibly TRBD2 on 5 matching bases. The CDR3 has 17 amino acids. V was trimmed by 0 bases and J by 4 bases, leaving 17 bases between them. CDR1 and CDR2 from the germline V gene are SGHRS and YFSETQ. The CDR3 protein is CASSLDSTSGKYNEQFF. In nucleotides, the CDR3 is TGCGCCAGCAGCTTGGATTCGACCAGCGGAAAATACAATGAGCAGTTCTTC.

In its sample, this clonotype was seen a few times. This chain joins TRBV25-1 and TRBJ1-4; 8 nucleotides line up with TRBD1. Germline-derived CDR1 and CDR2 are MGHDK and SYGVNS. V shed 1 base and J 5 bases; nucleotides not matched to a gene: 9. This CDR3 spans 17 amino acids. CDR3 sequence: CASSESTGGWVNEKLFF. The CDR3 region has the DNA TGTGCCAGCAGTGAATCCACAGGGGGATGGGTCAATGAAAAACTGTTTTTT.

This clonotype was seen ten or more times. The chain carries TRBV7-2 and TRBJ2-6, with D perhaps TRBD1 (6 bases). The CDR3 is 21 amino acids. The germline V gene has CDR1 SGHTA and CDR2 FQGNSA. Trimming shortened V by 2 bases and J by 0 bases, and 23 bases separated the two germline ends. The CDR3 spells CASSLMSPRTGLRSGANVLTF. CDR3 nucleotide sequence: TGTGCCAGCAGCTTAATGTCCCCCCGCACAGGGCTTCGCTCTGGGGCCAACGTCCTGACTTTC. Using reference TRBV7-2 and TRBJ2-6 for the parts outside the CDR3, the full variable domain is GAGVSQSPSNKVTEKGKDVELRCDPISGHTALYWYRQSLGQGLEFLIYFQGNSAPDKSGLPSDRFSAERTGGSVSTLTIQRTQQEDSAVYLCASSLMSPRTGLRSGANVLTFGAGSRLTVL.

This clonotype has just a few counts. V and J are TRBV10-3 and TRBJ2-1; D unclear. The CDR3 has 13 residues. Trimming took off 4 bases at V and 5 bases at J, with 9 bases between the two ends. From germline, CDR1 is ENHRY and CDR2 SYGVKD. The CDR3 reads CAISGARDNEQFF. For the CDR3, the DNA is TGTGCCATCAGTGGGGCTAGGGACAATGAGCAGTTCTTC.

The V and J genes are TRBV2 and TRBJ2-5; 7 bases align to TRBD2. With the DNA end fitting TRBJ2-7 better, the J assignment may be wrong. The CDR3 has 14 amino acids. CDR1 and CDR2 from the germline V gene are SNHLY and FYNNEI. CDR3 DNA sequence: TGTGCCAGCAGTGATCGGCGGGAGCGATACGAGCAGTACTTC. Amino acids: CASSDRRERYEQYF.

The chain combines TRBV29-1 with TRBJ2-3, with D perhaps matching TRBD1 (5 bases). Trimming stripped 2 bases from V and 4 bases from J, with 10 bases between. The CDR3 runs to 13 residues. In germline, CDR1 is SQVTM, CDR2 ANQGSEA. This CDR3 is CSVEFTGPDTQYF. CDR3 DNA: TGCAGCGTTGAATTTACAGGACCAGATACGCAGTATTTT.

The chain links TRBV7-9 to TRBJ2-3; D call uncertain. Deletions cut 8 bases from V and 3 bases from J, with 12 bases between. Germline CDR1 reads SEHNR; CDR2 reads FQNEAQ (reference sequence). The CDR3 covers 13 residues. Here the CDR3 DNA reads TGTGCCAGCGCGTTTGCCGGTACAGATACGCAGTATTTT. Amino acid sequence: CASAFAGTDTQYF.

This clonotype was seen only a few times. The V and J genes are TRBV6-6 and TRBJ1-2, with 12 bases fitting TRBD1. V lost 5 bases to trimming and J lost 2 bases; unmatched junction nucleotides: 6. The CDR3 sequence is 16 residues long. Germline values: CDR1 MNHNY, CDR2 SVGAGI (reference sequence). The CDR3 DNA sequence: TGTGCCAGCAGTCCCCGGGACAGGGGGCGCAACTATGGCTACACCTTC. Its protein product is CASSPRDRGRNYGYTF.

This clonotype was picked up a small number of times. The chain combines TRBV7-2 with TRBJ2-7, with 7 bases identical to TRBD1. Germline V gene data show CDR1 as SGHTA and CDR2 as FQGNSA. The CDR3 is 13 residues long. With 6 bases clipped from V and 5 bases from J, the junction kept 7 bases outside the gene matches. The CDR3 nucleotides read TGTGCCAGCAGTCAACAGGGGATTGACGAGCAGTACTTC. This codes for CASSQQGIDEQYF.

This clonotype has just a few counts. The chain links TRBV20-1 to TRBJ2-7; 8 nucleotides align to TRBD1. This CDR3 has 19 amino acids. The junction had 20 bases not matched to a gene; V was cut back by 4 bases and J by 0 bases. Germline V lookup: CDR1 DFQATT, CDR2 SNEGSKA (reference sequence). The CDR3 DNA is TGCAGTGCTAAAGATACAATTCCGGGACAGGACGCGTCCTCCTACGAGCAGTACTTC. Protein product: CSAKDTIPGQDASSYEQYF.

The sample holds a few counts of this clonotype. The chain carries TRBV29-1 and TRBJ2-1, with D unclear. Germline CDR1 is SQVTM and CDR2 is ANQGSEA. V dropped 3 bases and J dropped 5 bases, with 11 bases sitting between them. CDR3 size: 13 residues. The CDR3 DNA is TGCAGCGTTGAGGCGTTGGCCGACAATGAGCAGTTCTTC. It codes for CSVEALADNEQFF.

The chain employs TRBV5-1 and TRBJ2-1, with TRBD1 identical over 8 bases. The CDR3 runs to 14 residues. CDR1 is SGHRS, CDR2 YFSETQ, per germline. Trimming removed 1 base from V and 6 bases from J; junction bases left unmatched: 3. CDR3 sequence reads: CASSLHTGGNEQFF. DNA for the CDR3: TGCGCCAGCAGCTTGCATACAGGGGGCAATGAGCAGTTCTTC.

Remarks on this clonotype: One end of the junction does not line up with germline, which may come from a read error. This rearrangement joins TRBV20-1 to TRBJ2-1, with 10 bases identical to TRBD2. In germline, CDR1 is DFQATT, CDR2 SNEGSKA (reference sequence). The CDR3 loop spans 15 amino acids. The CDR3 loop is CRAREPLAGMNEQFF. CDR3 coding DNA: TGCCGTGCTAGAGAACCACTAGCGGGAATGAATGAGCAGTTCTTC.

For the CDR3, the DNA is TGTGCCAGCAGCCAAGCGGGGACAGGTGTGCCCCAGCATTTT. Its translation is CASSQAGTGVPQHF. The genes are TRBV16 and TRBJ1-5; 8 bases are a match to TRBD1. With V trimmed by 2 bases and J by 9 bases, 6 bases remained unmatched. The CDR3 is 14 residues long. From germline, CDR1 is KGHSY and CDR2 FQNENV.

J is TRBJ1-5 and V is TRBV20-1, with 10 nucleotides matching TRBD1. From germline, CDR1 is DFQATT and CDR2 SNEGSKA (reference sequence). V trimming: 3 bases; J trimming: 4 bases; junction bases outside the gene matches: 6. This CDR3 is 15 amino acids long. CDR3 sequence reads: CSARVPGQGNQPQHF. The CDR3 DNA follows: TGCAGTGCTAGGGTCCCGGGACAGGGGAATCAGCCCCAGCATTTT.

This clonotype has at least ten counts. This chain connects TRBV6-2 or TRBV6-3 to TRBJ2-2; D is perhaps TRBD1 (6 bases). Germline values: CDR1 MNHEY, CDR2 SVGEGT. The ends were cut back, 4 bases at V and 4 bases at J, with 13 bases in the middle. The CDR3 spans 15 residues. CDR3 coding DNA: TGTGCCAGCAGTTTGGCAGGGGCCGCCACCGGGGAGCTGTTTTTT. This codes for CASSLAGAATGELFF.

The rearrangement uses TRBV7-2 and TRBJ2-1; possibly TRBD2 for D (5 bases). The CDR3 length is 14 residues. Germline loops: CDR1 SGHTA, CDR2 FQGNSA. The ends were cut back, 5 bases at V and 4 bases at J, with 12 bases in the middle. CDR3 sequence (DNA): TGTGCCAGCAGCCAAGGACTTATGTACAATGAGCAGTTCTTC. Its translation: CASSQGLMYNEQFF.

J is TRBJ2-1 and V is TRBV11-1; D may be TRBD1 (6 bases). The J call could be wrong; TRBJ2-7 is a better fit for the DNA end. From germline, CDR1 is SGHAT and CDR2 FQDESV (reference sequence). This CDR3 is built from 16 residues. CDR3 coding DNA: TGTGCCAGCAGCTTCGCCATACAGGGTCCCTACAATGAGCAGTACTTC. Translated, it gives CASSFAIQGPYNEQYF.

V is TRBV4-2 and J is TRBJ2-3; 12 nucleotides agree with TRBD2. The CDR3 sequence is 16 residues long. Looked up from germline, CDR1 is LGHNA and CDR2 is YNFKEQ. V gave up 3 bases and J gave up 8 bases; unmatched junction bases: 9. As DNA, the CDR3 is TGTGCCAGCAGCCAGGAGACTAGCGGGAGAGGCGTTACGCAGTATTTT. As protein: CASSQETSGRGVTQYF.

The chain has TRBV11-2 and TRBJ1-2; D gene uncertain. Per germline, CDR1 SGHAT and CDR2 FQNNGV. CDR3 size: 14 residues. V lost 4 bases, J lost 3 bases, and 12 bases lay in between. The CDR3 region is CASSWDQRDYGYTF. The CDR3 region has the DNA TGTGCCAGCAGCTGGGATCAAAGGGACTATGGCTACACCTTC. Full variable domain (rest looked up from reference TRBV11-2 and TRBJ1-2): EAGVAQSPRYKIIEKRQSVAFWCNPISGHATLYWYQQILGQGPKLLIQFQNNGVVDDSQLPKDRFSAERLKGVDSTLKIQPAKLEDSAVYLCASSWDQRDYGYTFGSGTRLTVV.

The chain has TRBV29-1 and TRBJ2-5; D may correspond to TRBD1 or TRBD2 (5 bases each). The CDR3 totals 14 residues. From germline, CDR1 is SQVTM and CDR2 ANQGSEA. V lost 3 bases and J 11 bases, leaving 22 bases between the germline ends. The CDR3 loop is CSVDIGDPYNEQYF. The CDR3 DNA sequence: TGCAGCGTTGATATCGGGGACCCCTACAATGAGCAGTACTTC.

This clonotype was observed a few times. The J gene is TRBJ2-1, the V gene TRBV2; TRBD1 might be the D (6 bases). CDR3 size: 12 residues. The germline CDR1 and CDR2 sequences are SNHLY and FYNNEI. V was pared by 3 bases and J by 7 bases, with 7 bases between. CDR3: CASSDRGNEQFF. The CDR3 DNA is TGTGCCAGCAGTGACAGGGGAAATGAGCAGTTCTTC.